The 21 T cell receptor beta chains reported below all come from one sample, sequenced in a study of shared clonotypes between healthy human individuals. TCRdb's copy holds only in-frame clones and misses some; the assay was immunoSEQ multiplex PCR. This sample has roughly 770,000 clones, with 96% found just once. Selected positively for CCR7 and CD45RO-negative, naive CD8 cells excluded terminally differentiated effector memory CD45RA+ cells. The sequencing input was naive CD8+ T cells sorted from blood. These receptors originate from a man aged 30-40 years in good health.

The chain uses TRBV9 and TRBJ2-6; 7 bases are a match to TRBD1. The ends lost 7 bases at V and 0 bases at J; junction bases unmatched: 7. The CDR3 extends over 16 amino acids. Looked up from germline, CDR1 is SGDLS and CDR2 is YYNGEE. The CDR3 loop is CASYGTANSGANVLTF. The CDR3 region has the DNA TGTGCCAGCTATGGGACAGCGAACTCTGGGGCCAACGTCCTGACTTTC.

The V gene is TRBV4-1, the J gene TRBJ2-7, with 7 bases that match TRBD1. V lost 3 bases to trimming and J lost 1 base; unmatched junction nucleotides: 9. CDR3 size: 16 residues. Germline CDR1 MGHRA, CDR2 YSYEKL. CDR3 nucleotides: TGCGCCAGCAGCCACCGACCGGGACAGACTTCCTACGAGCAGTACTTC. Translated: CASSHRPGQTSYEQYF.

This chain connects TRBV5-6 to TRBJ2-2; 9 bases agree with TRBD2. The germline V gene encodes CDR1 SGHDT and CDR2 YYEEEE. The CDR3 has 17 residues. Trimming at V came to 9 bases and at J to 7 bases, leaving 19 bases not matched to a gene. CDR3 protein: CATTQGASGIYGGELFF. The CDR3 DNA follows: TGTGCCACAACGCAAGGGGCTAGCGGGATATACGGCGGGGAGCTGTTTTTT.

This clone was counted once. The chain uses TRBV19 and TRBJ2-7; possible D gene TRBD1, 5 bases. The CDR3 consists of 13 residues. Germline CDR1 and CDR2: LNHDA and SQIVND (reference sequence). Between the trimmed V and J ends, which lost 8 bases and 3 bases, there was a span of 14 bases. As DNA, the CDR3 is TGTGCCAGTGGGGCTTCGTACAACTACGAGCAGTACTTC. Protein product: CASGASYNYEQYF.

V usage is TRBV4-1 and J usage is TRBJ2-1, with 7 bases fitting TRBD1. The CDR3 spans 14 residues. The V gene end was trimmed by 0 bases and the J gene end by 9 bases; junction bases not matched to a gene: 5. Germline CDR1 and CDR2: MGHRA and YSYEKL. CDR3 bases: TGCGCCAGCAGCCAAGAGGGACAGCTGGCTGAGCAGTTCTTC. It yields the protein CASSQEGQLAEQFF.

Of note for this clone: Other nucleotide sequences from this sample produce the same CDR3. CDR3 DNA sequence: TGTGCCAGCAGTTTACAGGGCACCTACAATGAGCAGTTCTTC. Protein: CASSLQGTYNEQFF. V and J are TRBV27 and TRBJ2-1, with D tentatively TRBD1 (5 bases). The CDR3 is made up of 14 amino acids. The V and J ends lost 2 bases and 2 bases respectively, with 7 bases between them. Germline V gene data show CDR1 as MNHEY and CDR2 as SMNVEV (reference sequence).

V and J are TRBV7-9 and TRBJ1-1; D might be TRBD1 (5 bases). This CDR3 has 11 residues. Trimming left V 5 bases short and J 11 bases short, with 12 bases between. CDR1 and CDR2 (germline): SEHNR, FQNEAQ (reference sequence). CDR3 amino acids: CASSPQGRAFF. The CDR3 DNA is TGTGCCAGCAGCCCTCAGGGAAGGGCTTTCTTT.

This chain uses TRBV18 with TRBJ2-4; TRBD1 aligns across 8 bases. The trim removed 2 bases at V and 0 bases at J, leaving 3 bases unmatched. This CDR3 region has 16 residues. The germline V gene has CDR1 KGHSH and CDR2 LQKENI. The CDR3 coding sequence is TGTGCCAGCTCACCAAGGGACAGGCGAGCCAAAAACATTCAGTACTTC. Translating it yields CASSPRDRRAKNIQYF.

This clone was detected only once. The chain recombines TRBV4-3 with TRBJ1-5; D is unclear. V shed 0 bases and J shed 5 bases, with 11 bases lying between them. The length of the CDR3 is 15 residues. CDR1 is LGHNA, CDR2 YSLEER, per germline. The CDR3: CASSQDSGSDQPQHF. Here the CDR3 DNA reads TGCGCCAGCAGCCAAGACTCGGGGTCAGATCAGCCCCAGCATTTT.

V and J are TRBV7-4 and TRBJ2-7; D gene uncertain. This CDR3 spans 18 amino acids. V was shortened by 0 bases and J by 5 bases, with 23 bases between the two germline ends. The germline V gene has CDR1 SGHVT and CDR2 SQSDAQ. DNA for the CDR3: TGTGCCAGCAGCTTAGCTGGTCCGGAGTTCCCCTTTTTCGACGAGCAGTACTTC. This sequence encodes CASSLAGPEFPFFDEQYF.

The V and J genes are TRBV2 and TRBJ1-4, with D perhaps matching TRBD1 (6 bases). Germline V gene lookup returns CDR1 SNHLY and CDR2 FYNNEI. V lost 7 bases, J lost 6 bases, and 15 bases lay in between. This CDR3 has 14 residues. The CDR3 region has the DNA TGTGCCAGCACTAACCGACAGGCCGATGAAAAACTGTTTTTT. It yields the protein CASTNRQADEKLFF.

This sequence joins TRBV5-4 and TRBJ2-3; D could derive from TRBD1 or TRBD2 (6 bases each). The CDR3 has 11 amino acids. Germline V gives CDR1 SGHNT, CDR2 YYREEE (reference sequence). The V gene lost 2 bases and the J gene lost 11 bases, with 9 bases spanning the gap. The CDR3 is CASSLGGWQYF. CDR3 nucleotides: TGTGCCAGCAGCTTAGGGGGGTGGCAGTATTTT. Based on the CDR3 plus reference TRBV5-4 and TRBJ2-3, the full variable domain is ETGVTQSPTHLIKTRGQQVTLRCSSQSGHNTVSWYQQALGQGPQFIFQYYREEENGRGNFPPRFSGLQFPNYSSELNVNALELDDSALYLCASSLGGWQYFGPGTRLTVL.

The chain uses TRBV7-9 and TRBJ1-3, with 12 bases that match TRBD1. V was pared by 2 bases and J by 3 bases, with 8 bases of the junction left unmatched. Looked up from germline, CDR1 is SEHNR and CDR2 is FQNEAQ (reference sequence). The CDR3 spans 18 residues. CDR3 region: CASSLMGTGGENGNTIYF. The DNA for the CDR3 is TGTGCCAGCAGCTTAATGGGGACAGGGGGCGAGAATGGAAACACCATATATTTT.

The chain has TRBV5-1 and TRBJ1-1; D possibly corresponds to TRBD1 (5 bases). The germline V gene encodes CDR1 SGHRS and CDR2 YFSETQ. V lost 5 bases and J 3 bases, leaving 11 bases between the germline ends. This CDR3 comprises 13 residues. The CDR3 here is CASRPDSYTEAFF. Written as DNA, the CDR3 is TGCGCCAGCAGACCAGACAGTTACACTGAAGCTTTCTTT.

This chain connects TRBV9 to TRBJ2-2; D may correspond to TRBD1 or TRBD2 (6 bases each). CDR3 length: 16 amino acids. Germline assignment: CDR1 SGDLS and CDR2 YYNGEE. V was clipped by 4 bases and J by 8 bases, with 21 bases between them. As DNA, the CDR3 is TGTGCCAGCAGCCCCCAGGGGACTCCCGTGCGTGGGGAGCTGTTTTTT. Its translation: CASSPQGTPVRGELFF. Using reference TRBV9 and TRBJ2-2 for the parts outside the CDR3, the full variable domain is DSGVTQTPKHLITATGQRVTLRCSPRSGDLSVYWYQQSLDQGLQFLIQYYNGEERAKGNILERFSAQQFPDLHSELNLSSLELGDSALYFCASSPQGTPVRGELFFGEGSRLTVL.

Comment on this clone: The junction departs from germline at one end; a sequencing error may be responsible. V gene TRBV7-7 combines with J gene TRBJ2-1; 14 bases line up with TRBD2. The CDR3 spans 16 residues. Per germline, CDR1 SSHAT and CDR2 FNYEAQ (reference sequence). As DNA, the CDR3 is TGTGCTAGCAGCTTAGGACTAGCGGGAGGAGCAAATGAGCAGTTCTTC. Protein product: CASSLGLAGGANEQFF.

This clone has a single count. The CDR3 here is CASSSGGHEQYF. In DNA, the CDR3 is TGTGCCAGCAGCTCAGGGGGACACGAGCAGTACTTC. V is TRBV7-9 and J is TRBJ2-7; 7 bases align to TRBD1. The V and J ends lost 4 bases and 5 bases, in that order; junction bases with no gene match: 2. CDR1 is SEHNR, CDR2 FQNEAQ, per germline (reference sequence). The CDR3 is made up of 12 amino acids. The whole variable domain, remainder taken from reference TRBV7-9 and TRBJ2-7, is DTGVSQNPRHKITKRGQNVTFRCDPISEHNRLYWYRQTLGQGPEFLTYFQNEAQLEKSRLLSDRFSAERPKGSFSTLEIQRTEQGDSAMYLCASSSGGHEQYFGPGTRLTVT.

The chain combines TRBV27 with TRBJ2-2, with D perhaps being TRBD1 or TRBD2 (5 bases each). This CDR3 comprises 18 residues. The germline V and J ends were trimmed by 5 bases and 4 bases, with 23 bases remaining between them. Germline CDR1 reads MNHEY; CDR2 reads SMNVEV (reference sequence). The CDR3 protein is CASSPRFIWGKGTGELFF. The CDR3 DNA reads TGTGCCAGCAGTCCCCGATTTATATGGGGGAAGGGCACCGGGGAGCTGTTTTTT.

This clone has a single count. The chain couples TRBV4-2 to TRBJ2-1, with D unresolved. CDR3 length equals 14 residues. In germline, CDR1 is LGHNA, CDR2 YNFKEQ. The V end lost 4 bases, the J end lost 5 bases, and 12 bases lay between the germline ends. CDR3 amino acids: CASSRNRGDNEQFF. CDR3 DNA sequence: TGTGCCAGCAGCCGCAACAGAGGCGACAATGAGCAGTTCTTC.

This clone is a singleton in its sample. The chain joins TRBV7-9 to TRBJ2-7, with 7 bases fitting TRBD1. The V and J ends lost 7 bases and 6 bases, in that order; junction bases with no gene match: 6. The CDR3 runs 12 residues. Germline CDR1 SEHNR, CDR2 FQNEAQ (reference sequence). In DNA form, the CDR3 reads TGTGCCAGCACCAGGGGGACCCCCGAGCAGTACTTC. This sequence encodes CASTRGTPEQYF.

Regarding this clone: Other nucleotide sequences from this sample produce the same CDR3. This sequence joins TRBV9 and TRBJ2-1; no firm D call. The CDR3 is 11 amino acids. Per germline, CDR1 SGDLS and CDR2 YYNGEE. The V gene lost 0 bases and the J gene lost 8 bases, with 3 bases spanning the gap. For the CDR3, the DNA is TGTGCCAGCAGCGTAGGTCATGAGCAGTTCTTC. Protein sequence: CASSVGHEQFF.